This TCR beta chain derives from a study of T cell repertoires in cytomegalovirus infection. Study-level background: Alongside well-studied HLA-B-restricted CMV epitopes, recently identified HLA-C-restricted CMV epitopes were also used. Indicated by public TCR beta signatures were CMV infection and matching HLA type. General study results and limits: The response measured ex vivo was dominated by TCR beta clonotypes (HLA-C-restricted and CMV-specific). Using cumulative public TCR beta family frequency, the authors identified those who carried CMV together with the relevant HLA.

TCRdb re-derived calls from the reads in MiXCR, one entry per CDR3 protein. Found here are around 39,000 distinct CDR3 sequences, roughly 54% of them singletons; the top ten hold about nine tenths. This clonotype was recorded once. Antigen specificity is unknown. The germline gives CDR1 SGHRS, CDR2 YFSETQ. The ends lost 2 bases at V and 5 bases at J; junction bases unmatched: 9. The CDR3 has 16 residues. The material sequenced was CD8+ T cells from cultured PBMCs, taken from culture after CMV antigen stimulation. The sequence came from a human donor in good health (CMV status not recorded). Some clones in this sample may be carry-over from other donors' samples. The chain combines TRBV5-1 with TRBJ2-2; 7 bases match TRBD2. The CDR3 loop is CASSFSALGGTGELFF. CDR3 DNA: TGCGCCAGCAGCTTTAGCGCACTGGGAGGGACCGGGGAGCTGTTTTTT. The whole variable domain, remainder taken from reference TRBV5-1 and TRBJ2-2, is KAGVTQTPRYLIKTRGQQVTLSCSPISGHRSVSWYQQTPGQGLQFLFEYFSETQRNKGNFPGRFSGRQFSNSRSEMNVSTLELGDSALYLCASSFSALGGTGELFFGEGSRLTVL.